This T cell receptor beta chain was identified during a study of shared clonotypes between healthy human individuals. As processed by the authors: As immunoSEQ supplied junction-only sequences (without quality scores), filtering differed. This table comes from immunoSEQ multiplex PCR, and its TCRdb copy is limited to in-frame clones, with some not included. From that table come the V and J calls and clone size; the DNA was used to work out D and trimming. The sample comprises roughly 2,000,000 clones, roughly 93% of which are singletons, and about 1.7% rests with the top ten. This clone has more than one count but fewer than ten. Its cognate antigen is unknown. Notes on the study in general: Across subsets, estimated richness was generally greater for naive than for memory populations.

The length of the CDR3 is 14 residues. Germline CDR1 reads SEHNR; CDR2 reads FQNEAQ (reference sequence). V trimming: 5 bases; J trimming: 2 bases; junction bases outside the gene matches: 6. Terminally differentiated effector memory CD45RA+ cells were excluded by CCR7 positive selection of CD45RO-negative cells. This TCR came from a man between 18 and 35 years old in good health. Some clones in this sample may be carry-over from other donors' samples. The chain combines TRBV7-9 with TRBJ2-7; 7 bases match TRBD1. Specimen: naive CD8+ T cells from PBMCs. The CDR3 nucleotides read TGTGCCAGCAGCCCAGCCGACAGGGCCTACGAGCAGTACTTC. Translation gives CASSPADRAYEQYF.